A selection of T cell receptor beta chains follows, all from one sample in a study of T cell repertoires in aging, cancer and after chemotherapy. One entry per CDR3 protein, called by TCRdb with MiXCR from the multiplex PCR reads. The sample has about 13,000 distinct CDR3 sequences, 25% seen once; the top ten hold 45% to 55%. Input material: blood. These TCRs come from a human donor in good health. The CDR3 runs from the conserved cysteine through the conserved F or W. The order of the fields is D gene, CDR3 length, V gene, clone size, J gene, CDR3 protein, CDR3 DNA. D genes are given only for firm matches. Size values are once, few and many counts, or a class for expanded clones, and some rows have none.

D gene: -
CDR3 length: 16
V gene: TRBV5-4
clone size: -
J gene: TRBJ2-3
CDR3 protein: CASSWAGRSPTDTQYF
CDR3 DNA: TGTGCCAGCAGCTGGGCAGGCAGGAGCCCCACAGATACGCAGTATTTT

D gene: -
CDR3 length: 13
V gene: TRBV29-1
clone size: medium-sized
J gene: TRBJ1-4
CDR3 protein: CSVVGARGEKLFF
CDR3 DNA: TGCAGCGTTGTGGGGGCGAGGGGTGAAAAACTGTTTTTT

D gene: TRBD2
CDR3 length: 15
V gene: TRBV11-2
clone size: -
J gene: TRBJ2-7
CDR3 protein: CASRNPRASGGEQYF
CDR3 DNA: TGTGCCAGCAGGAATCCCCGGGCTAGCGGGGGAGAGCAGTACTTC

D gene: -
CDR3 length: 13
V gene: TRBV5-1
clone size: -
J gene: TRBJ1-4
CDR3 protein: CASSLDVNEKLFF
CDR3 DNA: TGCGCCAGCAGCTTGGACGTTAATGAAAAACTGTTTTTT

D gene: -
CDR3 length: 14
V gene: TRBV7-2
clone size: once
J gene: TRBJ2-5
CDR3 protein: CASSLFRGGETQYF
CDR3 DNA: TGTGCTAGCAGCTTATTTAGGGGTGGAGAGACCCAGTACTTC

D gene: TRBD1
CDR3 length: 18
V gene: TRBV15
clone size: few
J gene: TRBJ1-1
CDR3 protein: CATSRGQGAGTVNTEAFF
CDR3 DNA: TGTGCCACCAGCCGGGGACAGGGGGCGGGAACGGTGAACACTGAAGCTTTCTTT

D gene: TRBD2
CDR3 length: 16
V gene: TRBV7-3
clone size: -
J gene: TRBJ2-2
CDR3 protein: CASSLYGGLDTGELFF
CDR3 DNA: TGTGCCAGCAGCTTATATGGGGGACTAGACACCGGGGAGCTGTTTTTT

D gene: TRBD1
CDR3 length: 14
V gene: TRBV7-2
clone size: -
J gene: TRBJ2-3
CDR3 protein: CASSTRQGGDTQYF
CDR3 DNA: TGTGCCAGCAGCACACGACAGGGGGGAGATACGCAGTATTTT

D gene: TRBD1
CDR3 length: 12
V gene: TRBV10-3
clone size: -
J gene: TRBJ2-7
CDR3 protein: CATPTGEDEQYF
CDR3 DNA: TGTGCCACCCCGACAGGGGAGGACGAGCAGTACTTC

D gene: -
CDR3 length: 14
V gene: TRBV2
clone size: once
J gene: TRBJ1-1
CDR3 protein: CASSDSGGYTEAFF
CDR3 DNA: TGTGCCAGCAGTGATAGTGGGGGTTACACTGAAGCTTTCTTT

D gene: TRBD1
CDR3 length: 15
V gene: TRBV7-6
clone size: many
J gene: TRBJ1-2
CDR3 protein: CASSSNSGQIYGYTF
CDR3 DNA: TGTGCCAGCAGCTCAAATTCGGGACAGATCTATGGCTACACCTTC

D gene: -
CDR3 length: 14
V gene: TRBV10-2
clone size: -
J gene: TRBJ1-1
CDR3 protein: CASSEWGANTEAFF
CDR3 DNA: TGCGCCAGCAGTGAATGGGGGGCAAACACTGAAGCTTTCTTT

D gene: -
CDR3 length: 14
V gene: TRBV18
clone size: few
J gene: TRBJ1-1
CDR3 protein: CASFSDLGGTEAFF
CDR3 DNA: TGTGCCAGCTTCTCGGACTTAGGCGGCACTGAAGCTTTCTTT

D gene: -
CDR3 length: 16
V gene: TRBV10-3
clone size: -
J gene: TRBJ2-2
CDR3 protein: CASSERGSGGTGELFF
CDR3 DNA: TGCGCCAGCAGTGAAAGAGGGAGTGGAGGGACCGGGGAGCTGTTTTTT

D gene: -
CDR3 length: 16
V gene: TRBV5-5
clone size: few
J gene: TRBJ1-4
CDR3 protein: CASSLLPTVTNEKLFF
CDR3 DNA: TGTGCCAGCAGCTTGCTCCCGACGGTTACTAATGAAAAACTGTTTTTT

D gene: TRBD1
CDR3 length: 14
V gene: TRBV6-5
clone size: many
J gene: TRBJ2-7
CDR3 protein: CASKVGTGRIEQYF
CDR3 DNA: TGTGCCAGCAAGGTGGGGACAGGGCGAATCGAGCAGTACTTC

D gene: TRBD1
CDR3 length: 13
V gene: TRBV5-5
clone size: few
J gene: TRBJ1-2
CDR3 protein: CASSQRTGNGYTF
CDR3 DNA: TGTGCCAGCAGCCAAAGGACAGGGAATGGCTACACCTTC

D gene: -
CDR3 length: 15
V gene: TRBV5-4
clone size: few
J gene: TRBJ2-7
CDR3 protein: CASSLGLALLDEQYF
CDR3 DNA: TGTGCCAGCAGCTTGGGTCTAGCACTCTTAGACGAGCAGTACTTC

D gene: TRBD2
CDR3 length: 15
V gene: TRBV7-3
clone size: -
J gene: TRBJ2-5
CDR3 protein: CASSLGAGGLETQYF
CDR3 DNA: TGTGCCAGCAGCTTAGGTGCGGGGGGTTTGGAGACCCAGTACTTC

D gene: -
CDR3 length: 13
V gene: TRBV5-6
clone size: few
J gene: TRBJ1-1
CDR3 protein: CASSFFVATEAFF
CDR3 DNA: TGTGCCAGCAGCTTCTTCGTAGCGACTGAAGCTTTCTTT

D gene: TRBD2
CDR3 length: 14
V gene: TRBV11-2
clone size: -
J gene: TRBJ2-5
CDR3 protein: CASSFSGGQETQYF
CDR3 DNA: TGTGCCAGCAGCTTTTCCGGGGGGCAAGAGACCCAGTACTTC

D gene: -
CDR3 length: 15
V gene: TRBV21-1
clone size: -
J gene: TRBJ1-5
CDR3 protein: CASSPRDRNKQPQHF
CDR3 DNA: TGTGCCAGCAGCCCACGGGACAGAAATAAACAGCCCCAGCATTTT

D gene: -
CDR3 length: 14
V gene: TRBV27
clone size: -
J gene: TRBJ2-2
CDR3 protein: CASTTDLPTGELFF
CDR3 DNA: TGTGCCAGCACTACAGACTTACCTACCGGGGAGCTGTTTTTT

D gene: -
CDR3 length: 13
V gene: TRBV20-1
clone size: few
J gene: TRBJ1-3
CDR3 protein: CSARAGPGNTIYF
CDR3 DNA: TGCAGTGCTAGAGCAGGTCCTGGAAACACCATATATTTT

D gene: TRBD1
CDR3 length: 16
V gene: TRBV30
clone size: -
J gene: TRBJ2-2
CDR3 protein: CAWSRRPGGYTGELFF
CDR3 DNA: TGTGCCTGGAGTCGAAGGCCAGGGGGATACACCGGGGAGCTGTTTTTT

D gene: -
CDR3 length: 14
V gene: TRBV13
clone size: -
J gene: TRBJ2-2
CDR3 protein: CASSLQGRSGELFF
CDR3 DNA: TGTGCCAGCAGCTTACAGGGGAGGAGCGGGGAGCTGTTTTTT

D gene: -
CDR3 length: 14
V gene: TRBV20-1
clone size: many
J gene: TRBJ1-6
CDR3 protein: CSARAGGRYSPLHF
CDR3 DNA: TGCAGTGCTAGGGCGGGGGGCAGGTATTCACCCCTCCACTTT

D gene: TRBD2
CDR3 length: 20
V gene: TRBV6-7
clone size: -
J gene: TRBJ2-3
CDR3 protein: CASRTEASAGGPSITDTQYF
CDR3 DNA: TGTGCCAGCAGGACAGAGGCCTCTGCGGGGGGGCCGAGTATTACAGATACGCAGTATTTT

D gene: -
CDR3 length: 13
V gene: TRBV29-1
clone size: -
J gene: TRBJ1-5
CDR3 protein: CSVLDSNNQPQHF
CDR3 DNA: TGCAGCGTTTTGGACAGCAACAATCAGCCCCAGCATTTT

D gene: -
CDR3 length: 13
V gene: TRBV6-6
clone size: -
J gene: TRBJ1-4
CDR3 protein: CASGGLTNEKLFF
CDR3 DNA: TGTGCCAGCGGGGGGCTCACTAATGAAAAACTGTTTTTT

D gene: -
CDR3 length: 14
V gene: TRBV5-1
clone size: -
J gene: TRBJ2-7
CDR3 protein: CASSLGTVYYEQYF
CDR3 DNA: TGCGCCAGCAGCTTGGGGACCGTTTACTACGAGCAGTACTTC

D gene: -
CDR3 length: 16
V gene: TRBV12-3/TRBV12-4
clone size: -
J gene: TRBJ1-1
CDR3 protein: CASSFLPGTGDTEAFF
CDR3 DNA: TGTGCCAGCAGTTTCTTGCCCGGGACGGGGGACACTGAAGCTTTCTTT

D gene: TRBD1
CDR3 length: 13
V gene: TRBV20-1
clone size: many
J gene: TRBJ2-7
CDR3 protein: CSATTGPSYEQYF
CDR3 DNA: TGCAGTGCTACGACAGGGCCCTCCTACGAGCAGTACTTC